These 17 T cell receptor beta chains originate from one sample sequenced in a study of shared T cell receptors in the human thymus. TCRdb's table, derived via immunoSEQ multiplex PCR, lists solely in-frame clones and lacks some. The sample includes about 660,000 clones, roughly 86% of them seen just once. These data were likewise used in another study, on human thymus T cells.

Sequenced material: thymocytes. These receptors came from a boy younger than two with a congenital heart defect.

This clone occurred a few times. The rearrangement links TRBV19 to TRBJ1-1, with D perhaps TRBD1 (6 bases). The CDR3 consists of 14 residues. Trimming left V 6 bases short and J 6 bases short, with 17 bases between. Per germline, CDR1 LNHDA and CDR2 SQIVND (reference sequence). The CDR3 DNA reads TGTGCCAGTAGCCTCGGGGGGGCAGTGGCTGAAGCTTTCTTT. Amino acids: CASSLGGAVAEAFF. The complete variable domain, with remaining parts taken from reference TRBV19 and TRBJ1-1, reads DGGITQSPKYLFRKEGQNVTLSCEQNLNHDAMYWYRQDPGQGLRLIYYSQIVNDFQKGDIAEGYSVSREKKESFPLTVTSAQKNPTAFYLCASSLGGAVAEAFFGQGTRLTVV.

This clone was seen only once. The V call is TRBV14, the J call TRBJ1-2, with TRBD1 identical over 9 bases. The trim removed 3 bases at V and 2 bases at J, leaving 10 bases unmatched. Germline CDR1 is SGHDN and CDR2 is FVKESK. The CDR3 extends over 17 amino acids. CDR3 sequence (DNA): TGTGCCAGCAGCCATAAACCACACAGGGGGCCGAACTATGGCTACACCTTC. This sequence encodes CASSHKPHRGPNYGYTF.

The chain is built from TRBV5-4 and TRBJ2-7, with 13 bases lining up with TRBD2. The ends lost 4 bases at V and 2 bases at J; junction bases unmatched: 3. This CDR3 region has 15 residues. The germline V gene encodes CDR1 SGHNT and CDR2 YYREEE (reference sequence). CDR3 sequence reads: CASSGGLAGTYEQYF. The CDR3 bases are TGTGCCAGCAGCGGGGGACTAGCGGGGACCTACGAGCAGTACTTC.

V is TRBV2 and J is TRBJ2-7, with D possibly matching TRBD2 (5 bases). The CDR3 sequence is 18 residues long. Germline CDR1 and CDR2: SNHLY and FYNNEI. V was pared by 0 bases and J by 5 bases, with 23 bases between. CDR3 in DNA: TGTGCCAGCAGTGAAGCCGCGGGTCGGATACAAAGGATGCACGAGCAGTACTTC. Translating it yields CASSEAAGRIQRMHEQYF.

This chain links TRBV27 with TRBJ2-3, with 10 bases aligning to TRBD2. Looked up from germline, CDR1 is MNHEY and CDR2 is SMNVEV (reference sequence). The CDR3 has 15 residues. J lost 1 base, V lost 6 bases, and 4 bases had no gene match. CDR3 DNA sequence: TGTGCCAGCAGCACTAGCGGGGCCCGCACAGATACGCAGTATTTT. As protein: CASSTSGARTDTQYF.

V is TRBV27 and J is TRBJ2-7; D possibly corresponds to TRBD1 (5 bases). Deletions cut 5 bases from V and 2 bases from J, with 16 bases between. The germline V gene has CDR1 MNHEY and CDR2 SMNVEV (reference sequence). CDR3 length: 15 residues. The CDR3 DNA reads TGTGCCAGCAGTCTCAGGGCCAGGACGACCTACGAGCAGTACTTC. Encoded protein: CASSLRARTTYEQYF.

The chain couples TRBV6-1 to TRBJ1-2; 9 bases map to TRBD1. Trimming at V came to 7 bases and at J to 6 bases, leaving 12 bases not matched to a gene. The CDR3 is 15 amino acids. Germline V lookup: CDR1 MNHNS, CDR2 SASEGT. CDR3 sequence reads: CASIGDRVQADGYTF. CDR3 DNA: TGTGCCAGCATTGGGGACAGGGTTCAAGCCGATGGCTACACCTTC.

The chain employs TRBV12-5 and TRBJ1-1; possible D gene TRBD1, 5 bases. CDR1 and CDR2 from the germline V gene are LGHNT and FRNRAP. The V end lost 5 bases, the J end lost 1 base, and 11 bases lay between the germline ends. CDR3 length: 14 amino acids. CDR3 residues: CASGMSTGNTEAFF. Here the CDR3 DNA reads TGTGCTAGTGGTATGAGTACAGGGAACACTGAAGCTTTCTTT. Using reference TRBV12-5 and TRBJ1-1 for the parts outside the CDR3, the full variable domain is DARVTQTPRHKVTEMGQEVTMRCQPILGHNTVFWYRQTMMQGLELLAYFRNRAPLDDSGMPKDRFSAEMPDATLATLKIQPSEPRDSAVYFCASGMSTGNTEAFFGQGTRLTVV.

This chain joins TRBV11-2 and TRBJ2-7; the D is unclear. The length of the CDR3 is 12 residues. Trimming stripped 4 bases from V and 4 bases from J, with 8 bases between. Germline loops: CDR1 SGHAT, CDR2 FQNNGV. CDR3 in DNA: TGTGCCAGCAGCTCCCCCAGATACGAGCAGTACTTC. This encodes CASSSPRYEQYF. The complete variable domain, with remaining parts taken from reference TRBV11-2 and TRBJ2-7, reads EAGVAQSPRYKIIEKRQSVAFWCNPISGHATLYWYQQILGQGPKLLIQFQNNGVVDDSQLPKDRFSAERLKGVDSTLKIQPAKLEDSAVYLCASSSPRYEQYFGPGTRLTVT.

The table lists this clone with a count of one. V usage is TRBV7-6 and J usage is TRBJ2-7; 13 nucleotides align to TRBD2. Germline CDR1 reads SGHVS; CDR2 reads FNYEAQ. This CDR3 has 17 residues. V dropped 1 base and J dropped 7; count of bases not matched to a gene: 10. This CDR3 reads CASSLDSLAGGLREQYF. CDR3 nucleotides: TGTGCCAGCAGCTTAGATTCACTAGCGGGAGGGCTACGTGAGCAGTACTTC.

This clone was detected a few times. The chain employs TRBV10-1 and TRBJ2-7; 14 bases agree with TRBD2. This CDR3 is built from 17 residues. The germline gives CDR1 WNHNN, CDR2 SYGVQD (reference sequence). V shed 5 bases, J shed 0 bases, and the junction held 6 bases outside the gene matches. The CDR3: CASSSGLAGESSYEQYF. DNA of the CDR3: TGCGCCAGCAGTTCGGGACTAGCGGGAGAGAGCTCCTACGAGCAGTACTTC.

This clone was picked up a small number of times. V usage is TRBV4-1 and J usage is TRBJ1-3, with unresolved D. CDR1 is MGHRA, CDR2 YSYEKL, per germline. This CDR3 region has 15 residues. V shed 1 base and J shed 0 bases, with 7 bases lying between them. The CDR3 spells CASSQVRHSGNTIYF. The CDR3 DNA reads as TGCGCCAGCAGCCAAGTGCGGCACTCTGGAAACACCATATATTTT.

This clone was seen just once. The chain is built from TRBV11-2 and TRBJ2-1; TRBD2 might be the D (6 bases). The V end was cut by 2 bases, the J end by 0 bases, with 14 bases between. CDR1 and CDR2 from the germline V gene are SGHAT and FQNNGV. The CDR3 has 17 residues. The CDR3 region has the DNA TGTGCCAGCAGCTTATGGGGCGGGGTGAGCTCCTACAATGAGCAGTTCTTC. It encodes CASSLWGGVSSYNEQFF.

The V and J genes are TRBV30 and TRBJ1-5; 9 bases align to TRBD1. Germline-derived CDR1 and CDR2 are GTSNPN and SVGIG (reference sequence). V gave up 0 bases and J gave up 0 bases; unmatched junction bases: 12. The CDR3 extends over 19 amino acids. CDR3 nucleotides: TGTGCCTGGAGTGTACTCCGGGACAGGGCCATATATAGCAATCAGCCCCAGCATTTT. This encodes CAWSVLRDRAIYSNQPQHF. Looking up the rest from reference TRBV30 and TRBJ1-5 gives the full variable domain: SQTIHQWPATLVQPVGSPLSLECTVEGTSNPNLYWYRQAAGRGLQLLFYSVGIGQISSEVPQNLSASRPQDRQFILSSKKLLLSDSGFYLCAWSVLRDRAIYSNQPQHFGDGTRLSIL.

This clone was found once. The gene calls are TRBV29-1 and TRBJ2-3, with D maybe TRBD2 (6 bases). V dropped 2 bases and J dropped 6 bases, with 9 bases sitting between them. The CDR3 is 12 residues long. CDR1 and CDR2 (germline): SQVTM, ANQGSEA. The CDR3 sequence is CSVEIGGDTQYF. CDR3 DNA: TGCAGCGTTGAAATCGGGGGTGATACGCAGTATTTT.

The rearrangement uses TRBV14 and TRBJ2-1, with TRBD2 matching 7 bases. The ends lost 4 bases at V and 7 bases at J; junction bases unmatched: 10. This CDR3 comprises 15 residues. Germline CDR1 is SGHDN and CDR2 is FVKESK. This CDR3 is CASSPLIGTINEQFF. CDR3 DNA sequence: TGTGCCAGCAGCCCATTAATCGGGACTATAAATGAGCAGTTCTTC.

For the CDR3, the DNA is TGTGCCAGCTCACCACCAGCACCTGGAGCTTTCTTT. Amino acid sequence: CASSPPAPGAFF. The rearrangement joins TRBV18 to TRBJ1-1; D gene uncertain. Germline CDR1 and CDR2: KGHSH and LQKENI. V lost 0 bases and J 10 bases, leaving 9 bases between the germline ends. CDR3 size: 12 residues.